The next 3 T cell receptor beta chains were all read from a single sample in a study of human T cells and chemical hapten exposure. TCRdb passed the RACE reads through MiXCR, listing each CDR3 protein once. The sample contains approximately 68,000 distinct CDR3 sequences, about 8.5% of which appear only once. Time point noted: patch test 2, 6 weeks after DPC sensitization. The treatment denotes: therapeutic diphenylcyclopropenone sensitization with weekly scalp DPC. The sample here was whole blood, taken in connection with sensitization to the hapten diphenylcyclopropenone (DPC). These receptors originate from a woman between 45 and 60 years old with alopecia areata. Some clones in this sample may be carry-over from other donors' samples.

This clonotype was seen repeatedly, ten times or more. The chain combines TRBV5-1 with TRBJ2-5; TRBD1 matches 11 bases. Looked up from germline, CDR1 is SGHRS and CDR2 is YFSETQ. J was trimmed by 6 bases and V by 0 bases; bases with no gene match: 4. The CDR3 is made up of 15 amino acids. CDR3 residues: CASSLEGQGAKTQYF. The DNA of the CDR3 is TGCGCCAGCAGCTTGGAAGGACAGGGGGCGAAGACCCAGTACTTC.

The V gene is TRBV7-2, the J gene TRBJ2-3; 13 positions match TRBD2. The CDR3 runs to 15 residues. J was trimmed by 4 bases and V by 2 bases; bases with no gene match: 0. Germline CDR1 SGHTA, CDR2 FQGNSA. The CDR3 loop is CASSLTSGRADTQYF. CDR3 nucleotides: TGTGCCAGCAGCTTAACTAGCGGGAGGGCAGATACGCAGTATTTT.

The V call is TRBV28, the J call TRBJ2-3; TRBD2 aligns across 9 bases. The CDR3 extends over 16 amino acids. CDR1 MDHEN and CDR2 SYDVKM come from the germline V gene. Trimming removed 5 bases from V and 0 bases from J; junction bases left unmatched: 6. The DNA of the CDR3 is TGTGCCAGCAGTCCGAGACTAGCGGCTAGCACAGATACGCAGTATTTT. It codes for CASSPRLAASTDTQYF.